This T cell receptor beta chain was recorded in a study of blood T cell repertoires in COVID-19. Study overall: The origin of the acute and convalescent COVID-19 samples was the United States, Italy and Spain. PBMCs, B-cell-depleted T cells, or T cells provided the cDNA or gDNA that made up the material.

Study processing details: From reference gene primer amplification, estimates of nucleated cell counts were derived. This table comes from immunoSEQ multiplex PCR, and its TCRdb copy is limited to in-frame clones, with some not included. Clone size and the V and J calls come from that table; the DNA yielded D and trimming. Among roughly 60,000 clones, over 75% were seen once, and the ten largest hold 15%. The CDR3 sequence is 13 residues long. CDR1 is SNHLY and CDR2 is FYNNEI in the germline V gene. V trimming: 6 bases; J trimming: 4 bases; junction bases outside the gene matches: 2. This clone showed up just a few times.

J is TRBJ2-2 and V is TRBV2; 7 bases agree with TRBD2. This clonotype originated in a man older than 75 with acute or convalescent COVID-19. Sequences were obtained from peripheral blood. CDR3 nucleotides: TGTGCCAGCAGAGGCGGGGGCACCGGGGAGCTGTTTTTT. Residues: CASRGGGTGELFF.